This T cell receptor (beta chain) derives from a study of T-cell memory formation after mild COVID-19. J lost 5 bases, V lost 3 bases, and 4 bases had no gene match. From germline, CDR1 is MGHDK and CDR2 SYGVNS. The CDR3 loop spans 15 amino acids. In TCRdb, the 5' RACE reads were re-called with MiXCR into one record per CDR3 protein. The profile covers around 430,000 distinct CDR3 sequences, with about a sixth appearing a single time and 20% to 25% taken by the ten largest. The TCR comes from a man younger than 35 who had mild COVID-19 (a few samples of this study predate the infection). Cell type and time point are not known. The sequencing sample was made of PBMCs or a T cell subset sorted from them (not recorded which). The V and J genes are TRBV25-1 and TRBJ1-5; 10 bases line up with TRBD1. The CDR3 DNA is TGTGCCAGCAGTGAGTCCGGGACAGGGGATCAGCCCCAGCATTTT. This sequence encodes CASSESGTGDQPQHF.